This T cell receptor (beta chain) was profiled in a study of T cells in Graves' hyperthyroidism and ophthalmopathy (dated by TCRdb to between 2018 and 2020). About the study as a whole: Peripheral blood samples were taken at the time of initial diagnosis, prior to any treatment. TCR V-J signatures able to tell the groups apart were searched for in a discovery cohort of around 95 patients, of whom 43 had Graves' ophthalmopathy and under 65 had stable Graves' hyperthyroidism. Whether ophthalmopathy could be predicted prospectively was tested in an independent validation cohort made up of approximately 19 hyperthyroidism patients plus 17 patients who later progressed to ophthalmopathy. The roughly 91 discovery patients were randomly divided into training and test sets at a 7:3 ratio. In about 6 Graves' hyperthyroidism patients, the study also compared T-cell repertoires from thyroid tissue with T-cell repertoires from blood. After blood sampling, hyperthyroidism patients were treated with methimazole at a starting dose of 30 mg daily, and ophthalmopathy patients were treated with high-dose intravenous methylprednisolone. According to the paper, TCR Vbeta CDR3 sequencing was carried out on more than 120 peripheral blood samples, which came from around 43 ophthalmopathy, some 73 hyperthyroidism and 17 progressor patients. The paper as a whole reports these results and caveats: Sample size was not statistically predetermined, and blinding of investigators to group allocation was not performed. A model built on a 13 V-J signature distinguished ophthalmopathy from stable hyperthyroidism, reaching about 88% sensitivity and about 81% specificity in cross-validation and 80%/75% in testing. Most expanded thyroid clonotypes (frequency above 0.001) were also found in blood, which suggests that blood repertoires may mirror thyroid immune responses. In validation, progression to ophthalmopathy was predicted by the model with about 70% sensitivity and 72.22% specificity, a median of 6.5 months before onset.

Stable Graves' hyperthyroidism was defined as the absence of progression to ophthalmopathy over 18 months of follow-up. The hyperthyroidism patients were between 18 and 65 years old and newly diagnosed, with a disease duration of less than 2 months. Any patient with an uncontrolled infection, another autoimmune disease, pregnancy or lactation was excluded. Diagnoses were established on the basis of clinical symptoms, serum thyroxine and TRAb, thyroid ultrasound, and orbital computed tomography. PBMCs were separated from about 10 ml of fresh peripheral blood using Ficoll-Paque density gradient centrifugation. Trizol reagent was used to extract total RNA, and RNA quality was then checked on an Agilent 2100 Bioanalyzer. From the germline V gene, CDR1 is LGHNA and CDR2 is YSLEER. V is reduced by 3 bases and J by 2 bases, leaving a spacing of 8 bases between them. The CDR3 numbers 14 residues from cysteine through phenylalanine. Just CDR3 DNA is preserved here, 42 bases in frame from base 1.

A few counts support this clonotype. Its recognized antigen is unknown. Base-call qualities are not available, and no considerably larger clone is one nucleotide away. TCR beta CDR3 regions were amplified from RNA transcripts. For the first round of RT-PCR on the TCR CDR3, the HTBI primer set was used together with the Qiagen OneStep RT-PCR kit. A second multiplex PCR round built the libraries, followed by size selection and purification. Sequencing of the libraries was done on an Illumina HiSeq2000 using paired-end 100 bp reads. From the authors' description of their analysis: SOAPnuke was used to process the raw data, throwing out any read that contained adapters or uncalled bases, had a mean Phred below 15, or lacked an exact constant-primer or identifier match. COPE v1.2.5 was used to merge the high-quality paired reads, and each unique nucleotide sequence was defined as a clonotype. Clonotypes were aligned to IMGT TRBV, TRBD and TRBJ reference segments using MiTCR v1.1. The analysis included only V-J combinations with a frequency above 0.0001, which together covered approximately 99% of the repertoires. A TCS score was defined as the ratio of F50 (clonal expansion) to E x V (chaos), with BLOSUM62-based TCRdist applied between CDR3 peptides within each V-J. Welch's t-statistics and random forest reduced fewer than 550 V-J features to 13, which were used in a naive Bayes classifier (R e1071). Using fastp trimming at Q25 and MiXCR clonotype assembly, TCRdb reanalyzed the public sequencing data and kept in-frame beta chains. CDR3 protein sequences are deduplicated, and each keeps its most common genes and DNA. The V and J calls were not made by the authors but by TCRdb's processing. The sample table records roughly 720,000 distinct CDR3 sequences; approximately 15% of these occur just once. The ten most abundant clones make up roughly a sixth of the sample.

The sample was blood. The chain employs TRBV4-3 and TRBJ1-3; TRBD1 is a possible D gene, resting on 6 matching bases. The origin of this receptor is a man aged 45-65 years with Graves' hyperthyroidism. The encoded CDR3 is CASSHRGAGNTIYF. In nucleotide form, the sequence is TGCGCCAGCAGCCACAGGGGCGCTGGAAACACCATATATTTT.